This T cell receptor beta chain was sequenced for a study of shared clonotypes between healthy human individuals. The naive CD8 fraction comprised CD45RO-negative cells positively selected for CCR7 and excluded terminally differentiated effector memory CD45RA+ cells. Trimming took 5 bases from V and 8 from J; bases not matched to a gene: 20. The CDR3 length is 19 residues. Germline assignment: CDR1 MNHEY and CDR2 SMNVEV (reference sequence). TCRdb's copy holds only in-frame clones and misses some; the assay was immunoSEQ multiplex PCR. The profile covers about 2.1 million clones, with around 95% appearing a single time and about 1.7% taken by the ten largest.

This TCR was sampled from a man in his late teens or twenties in good health. Some clones in this sample may be carry-over from other donors' samples. Specimen: naive CD8+ T cells from PBMCs. The gene calls are TRBV27 and TRBJ2-3; 12 bases align to TRBD2. The CDR3 loop reads CASSVGTSGLPFPLGTQYF. CDR3 nucleotide sequence: TGTGCCAGCAGTGTAGGGACTAGCGGGCTCCCCTTTCCACTTGGTACGCAGTATTTT.